This TCR beta chain is from a study of T-cell reconstitution after alpha-beta-depleted transplantation in children. General study findings and limits: Newly produced T cells mostly provided counts and TCRbeta diversity after one year, as hyperexpanded clones declined. For some patients, TCRbeta diversity was high at day 60 because of recipient T cells and thymic progenitors that survived. The study reportedly traced alpha-beta T cells about two months after transplant to several hundred expanded graft clones.

The CDR3 is 22 residues long. J was trimmed by 1 base and V by 3 bases; bases with no gene match: 22. Per the germline V gene, CDR1 is SGHTA and CDR2 is FQGNSA. This clonotype was found a few times. What it binds is not known. TCRbeta library construction was performed incorporating unique molecular identifiers. TCRdb used MiXCR to reprocess the PCR reads, holding one entry per CDR3 protein. The profile shows about 830,000 distinct CDR3 sequences, about 15% of them singletons. This TCR derives from a male patient aged 10 to 17 who had a stem cell transplant for acute lymphoblastic leukemia, so the T cells may come from the graft donor. The J gene is TRBJ2-2, the V gene TRBV7-2; 8 bases map to TRBD1. Sequencing was performed on PBMCs, mostly from graft donor cells, taken 360 days after TCRalphabeta/CD19-depleted stem cell transplant. The CDR3 DNA reads as TGTGCCAGCAGCTTCCGTTTGGCCAGGGGGCGATCCTCAACTAAGAACACCGGGGAGCTGTTTTTT. Translation: CASSFRLARGRSSTKNTGELFF.